This T cell receptor beta chain emerged from a study of metastatic and nonmetastatic thyroid tumors. Turning to the study itself: Repertoires were compared across blood and tumor or nodule tissue from malignant and benign thyroid patients. General study results and limits: For both blood and tumor, malignant thyroid tumors reportedly showed significantly higher TCR beta diversity than benign nodules did.

Original processing notes: A classifier of distant metastasis in papillary thyroid cancer was built from CDR3 differences (across clinicopathological groups). MiXCR re-clonotyped the PCR reads for TCRdb. V and J calls and clone size were set by TCRdb, not the authors. The sample includes 50,000 to 70,000 clones, about 4% of them seen just once. This clone was counted many times. As yet, its antigen is unknown. Trimming stripped 6 bases from V and 4 bases from J, with 15 bases between. The CDR3 spans 14 residues. No patient had received any treatment before thyroid surgery. The material sequenced was blood. The chain has TRBV12-3 or TRBV12-4 and TRBJ1-2; tentative D call: TRBD1 (6 bases). The source of this sequence is a female donor with papillary thyroid cancer or a benign thyroid nodule (not recorded which). Some clones in this sample may be carry-over from other donors' samples. The CDR3 sequence is CASRPSGGRYGYTF. The CDR3 nucleotides are TGTGCCAGCAGACCCAGTGGGGGGCGCTATGGCTACACCTTC.